This T cell receptor (beta chain) was identified during a study of OX40 agonist ivuxolimab in advanced cancers. Trimming cost V 4 bases and J 7 bases, with 13 bases left between them. Germline V gives CDR1 KGHSH, CDR2 LQKENI. This CDR3 has 13 amino acids. Clones were sequenced by immunoSEQ multiplex PCR, and TCRdb holds only the in-frame ones, with some missing. The sample includes roughly 75,000 clones, roughly 86% of them seen just once. This clone was picked up one time. This clonotype originated in an adult with an advanced solid tumor such as melanoma, head and neck, liver or kidney cancer. The sequences come from CD4+ or CD8+ T cells sorted from blood, collected in a trial of the OX40 agonist ivuxolimab. The V call is TRBV18, the J call TRBJ2-5; D perhaps matches TRBD1 (5 bases). The CDR3 DNA sequence: TGTGCCAGCTCACAAGGGGATGAAGGGACCCAGTACTTC. Protein: CASSQGDEGTQYF.